This entry features one T cell receptor (beta chain) sequence. Its target is not known. V gave up 1 base and J gave up 5 bases; unmatched junction bases: 3. Germline CDR1 and CDR2: SGHTA and FQGNSA. The CDR3 loop spans 16 amino acids. Assay used: immunoSEQ multiplex PCR; TCRdb lists only in-frame clones, some missing. Among roughly 100,000 clones listed, approximately 90% were seen once. The data are from a study of T cell responses to AZD1222 COVID-19 vaccine. Study outcomes and limitations: With two AZD1222 doses given, Spike-specific TCR breadth and depth both rose. Within unmutated variant regions lay the reported targets of nearly half of spike-specific TCRs. White British donors predominated, females outnumbered males, and clonal diversity was possibly underestimated. Baseline testing showed seropositivity in only a handful of AZD1222 recipients.

The material was peripheral blood, obtained on day 0 of AZD1222 vaccination. This clonotype originated in an adult in good health. The J gene is TRBJ1-6, the V gene TRBV7-2, with 9 bases identical to TRBD1. The CDR3 here is CASSLVWDRDNSPLHF. The CDR3 nucleotides are TGTGCCAGCAGCTTAGTGTGGGACAGGGATAATTCACCCCTCCACTTT. Supplemented by reference TRBV7-2 and TRBJ1-6, the full variable domain reads GAGVSQSPSNKVTEKGKDVELRCDPISGHTALYWYRQSLGQGLEFLIYFQGNSAPDKSGLPSDRFSAERTGGSVSTLTIQRTQQEDSAVYLCASSLVWDRDNSPLHFGNGTRLTVT.